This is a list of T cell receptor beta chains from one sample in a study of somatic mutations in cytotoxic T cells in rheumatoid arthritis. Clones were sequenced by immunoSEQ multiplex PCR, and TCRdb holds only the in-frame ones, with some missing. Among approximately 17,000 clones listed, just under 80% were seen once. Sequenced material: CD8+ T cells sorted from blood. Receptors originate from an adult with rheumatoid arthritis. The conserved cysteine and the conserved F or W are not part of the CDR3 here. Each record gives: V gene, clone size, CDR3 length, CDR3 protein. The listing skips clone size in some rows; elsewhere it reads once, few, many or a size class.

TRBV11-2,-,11,ASSLESLYGYT
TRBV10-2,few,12,ASSHSAGDTEAF
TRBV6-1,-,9,ASSQFTEAF
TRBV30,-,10,AWRDRHYEQY
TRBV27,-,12,ASSSGGLNQPQH
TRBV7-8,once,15,ASSFRRDRGSAGELF
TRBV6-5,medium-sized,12,ASSPGQGKYEQY
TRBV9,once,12,ASSVGGAARTQY
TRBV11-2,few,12,ASSLEGAWTEAF
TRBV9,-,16,ASSVETGAEYWTDTQY
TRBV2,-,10,ASSDPQRPQH
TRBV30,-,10,AWSDANQPQH
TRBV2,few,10,ASTEGGYEQY
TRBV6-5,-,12,ASSYGMSSFEAF
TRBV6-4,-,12,ASSEGPGPYEQY
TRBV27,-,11,ASSLGTSYEQY
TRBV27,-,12,ASSLGAGGTEAF
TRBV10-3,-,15,AISEFGGGDNYNEQF
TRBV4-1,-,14,ASSQQGTGGNSPLH
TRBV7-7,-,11,ASSSDRSNEQF
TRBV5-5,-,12,ASSLQNSGNTIY
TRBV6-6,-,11,ASSANLGTEAF
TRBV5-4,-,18,ASSLNKWGGEYGDTGELF
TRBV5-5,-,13,ASSSVWYSNQPQH
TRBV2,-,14,ASSEGGGQGEDGYT
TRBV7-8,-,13,ASSLRQGISYEQY
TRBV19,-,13,ASSPGTSEYSEQF